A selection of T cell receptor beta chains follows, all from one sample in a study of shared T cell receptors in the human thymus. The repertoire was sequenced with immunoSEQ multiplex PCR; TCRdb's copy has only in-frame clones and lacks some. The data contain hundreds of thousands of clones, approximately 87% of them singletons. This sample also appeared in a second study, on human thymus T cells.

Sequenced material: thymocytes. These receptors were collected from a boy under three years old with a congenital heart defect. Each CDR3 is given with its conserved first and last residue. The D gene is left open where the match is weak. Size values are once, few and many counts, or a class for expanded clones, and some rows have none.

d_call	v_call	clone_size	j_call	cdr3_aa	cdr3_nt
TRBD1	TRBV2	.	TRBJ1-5	CASRGDRDQPQHF	TGTGCCAGCAGAGGGGACAGGGATCAGCCCCAGCATTTT
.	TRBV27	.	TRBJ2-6	CASSLPPGHFSGANVLTF	TGTGCCAGCAGTTTACCCCCCGGACACTTCTCTGGGGCCAACGTCCTGACTTTC
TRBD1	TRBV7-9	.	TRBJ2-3	CASSLAGQGGCTSTDTQYF	TGTGCCAGCAGCTTAGCGGGACAGGGAGGGTGCACTAGCACAGATACGCAGTATTTT
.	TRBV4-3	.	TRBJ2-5	CASSQAGKETQYF	TGCGCCAGCAGCCAAGCCGGGAAAGAGACCCAGTACTTC
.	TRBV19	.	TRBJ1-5	CASSIGRDNQPQHF	TGTGCCAGTAGTATAGGCAGGGACAATCAGCCCCAGCATTTT
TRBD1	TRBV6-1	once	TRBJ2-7	CASRLTGGVGYEQYF	TGTGCCAGCAGACTTACAGGGGGCGTGGGCTACGAGCAGTACTTC
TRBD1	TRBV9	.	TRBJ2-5	CASSELAQQGILETQYF	TGTGCCAGCAGCGAGCTGGCCCAACAGGGGATACTAGAGACCCAGTACTTC
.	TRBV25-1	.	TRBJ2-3	CASSDGRRGGSDTQYF	TGTGCCAGCAGTGATGGTAGGAGGGGAGGTTCAGATACGCAGTATTTT
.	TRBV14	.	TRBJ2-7	CASQAELSYEQYF	TGTGCCAGCCAAGCGGAGTTAAGCTACGAGCAGTACTTC
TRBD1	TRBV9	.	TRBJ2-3	CASSDGDRTTDTQYF	TGTGCCAGCAGCGATGGGGACAGGACCACAGATACGCAGTATTTT
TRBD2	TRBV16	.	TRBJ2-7	CASSQKGRGYEQYF	TGTGCCAGCAGCCAGAAAGGGAGGGGCTACGAGCAGTACTTC
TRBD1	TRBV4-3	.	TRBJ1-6	CASSQRGDRGLHF	TGCGCCAGCAGCCAAAGAGGGGACAGGGGTCTCCACTTT
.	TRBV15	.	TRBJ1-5	CATSKQVNWDSNQPQHF	TGTGCCACCAGTAAACAGGTTAATTGGGATAGCAATCAGCCCCAGCATTTT
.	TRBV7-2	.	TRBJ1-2	CASSFPNYGYTF	TGTGCCAGCAGTTTCCCGAACTATGGCTACACCTTC
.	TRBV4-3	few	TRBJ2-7	CASSPDRDKIYEQYF	TGCGCCAGCAGCCCAGACCGGGACAAGATCTACGAGCAGTACTTC
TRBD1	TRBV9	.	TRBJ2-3	CASSADRGQDTQYF	TGTGCCAGCAGCGCGGACAGGGGGCAGGATACGCAGTATTTT
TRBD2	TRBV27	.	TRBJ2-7	CASSLSGGTRPTYEQYF	TGTGCCAGCAGTTTATCGGGGGGGACTAGGCCCACCTACGAGCAGTACTTC
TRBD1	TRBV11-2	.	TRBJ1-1	CASSDHRGRRGIGEAFF	TGTGCCAGCAGCGATCACAGGGGCCGACGGGGAATAGGTGAAGCTTTCTTT
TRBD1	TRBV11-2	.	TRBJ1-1	CASSLISGGTEAFF	TGTGCCAGCAGCTTGATTTCAGGGGGGACTGAAGCTTTCTTT
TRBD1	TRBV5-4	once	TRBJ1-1	CASSLLDRADTEAFF	TGTGCCAGCAGCTTGTTGGACAGGGCGGACACTGAAGCTTTCTTT
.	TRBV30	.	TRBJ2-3	CAWSVPIDRNHTDTQYF	TGTGCCTGGAGTGTACCTATCGACAGAAATCACACAGATACGCAGTATTTT
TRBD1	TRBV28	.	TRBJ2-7	CASSLRQGDRYEQYF	TGTGCCAGCAGCCTCCGACAGGGGGATCGCTACGAGCAGTACTTC
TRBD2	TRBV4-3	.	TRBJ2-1	CASSPGTKTSGRAHEQFF	TGCGCCAGCAGCCCAGGGACCAAGACTAGCGGGAGGGCCCATGAGCAGTTCTTC
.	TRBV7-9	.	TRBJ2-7	CASSLDSHYEQYF	TGTGCCAGCAGCTTAGACAGTCACTACGAGCAGTACTTC
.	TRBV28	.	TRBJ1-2	CASSLLLTAYGYTF	TGTGCCAGCAGTCTCCTATTGACAGCGTATGGCTACACCTTC
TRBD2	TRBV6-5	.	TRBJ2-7	CASSYGGGSYEQYF	TGTGCCAGCAGTTATGGGGGGGGATCCTACGAGCAGTACTTC
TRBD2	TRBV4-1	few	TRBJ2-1	CASSQDISGRRGHNEQFF	TGCGCCAGCAGCCAAGATATTAGCGGGAGACGGGGGCACAATGAGCAGTTCTTC
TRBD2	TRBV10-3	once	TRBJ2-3	CAIKMLAGGDTQYF	TGTGCCATCAAGATGCTAGCGGGGGGAGATACGCAGTATTTT
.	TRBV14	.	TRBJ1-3	CASSQESRAGNTIYF	TGTGCCAGCAGCCAAGAAAGCAGGGCTGGAAACACCATATATTTT
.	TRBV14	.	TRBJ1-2	CASSQDIRRLDLNYGYTF	TGTGCCAGCAGCCAAGATATTCGACGACTAGACTTAAACTATGGCTACACCTTC
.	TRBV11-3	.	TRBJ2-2	CASSPTSTGELFF	TGTGCCAGCAGCCCAACTAGCACCGGGGAGCTGTTTTTT
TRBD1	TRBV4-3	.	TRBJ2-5	CASSQEWQGANLGGETQYF	TGCGCCAGCAGCCAAGAATGGCAGGGGGCCAACCTAGGGGGAGAGACCCAGTACTTC
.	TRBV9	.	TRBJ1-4	CASSVGSGEKLFF	TGTGCCAGCAGCGTAGGATCAGGTGAAAAACTGTTTTTT
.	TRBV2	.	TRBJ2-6	CANGGSGANVLTF	TGTGCCAACGGGGGCTCTGGGGCCAACGTCCTGACTTTC
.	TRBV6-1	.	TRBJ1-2	CASSQSGPANYGYTF	TGTGCCAGCTCCCAGTCAGGGCCCGCTAACTATGGCTACACCTTC
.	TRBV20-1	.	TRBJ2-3	CSVCGHTQYF	TGCAGTGTTTGTGGGCATACGCAGTATTTT
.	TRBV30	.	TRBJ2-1	CAWSVVASNLNEQFF	TGTGCCTGGAGTGTAGTCGCGAGCAACCTTAATGAGCAGTTCTTC
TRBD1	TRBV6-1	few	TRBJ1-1	CASNGQGAEAFF	TGTGCCAGCAACGGACAGGGGGCTGAAGCTTTCTTT
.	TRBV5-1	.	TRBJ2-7	CASSPYTPYEQYF	TGCGCCAGCAGCCCCTATACGCCCTACGAGCAGTACTTC
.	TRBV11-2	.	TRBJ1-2	CASSLGIGGFNGYTF	TGTGCCAGCAGCTTGGGCATCGGAGGGTTCAATGGCTACACCTTC
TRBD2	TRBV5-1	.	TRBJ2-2	CASSLTSGSSGGELFF	TGCGCCAGCAGCCTGACTAGCGGGAGTTCTGGGGGGGAGCTGTTTTTT
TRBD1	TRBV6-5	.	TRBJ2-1	CASSSHRGDYNEQFF	TGTGCCAGCAGTTCCCACAGGGGAGATTACAATGAGCAGTTCTTC